The clone carrying this T cell receptor (beta chain) appeared a few times. Its antigen is not known. MiXCR, run by TCRdb on the RT-PCR reads, gives a single entry per CDR3 protein. The table lists approximately 250,000 distinct CDR3 sequences, 12% of them singletons. This sample was included in a study of response to subunit inactivated influenza vaccine. J gave up 8 bases and V 3 bases, and 2 bases lay outside the gene matches. The CDR3 runs 15 residues. Looked up from germline, CDR1 is SGHRS and CDR2 is YFSETQ. Study-wide points: Each seasonal influenza vaccination, the authors suggested, recruits few new T cells.

The chain joins TRBV5-1 to TRBJ2-1; 16 bases map to TRBD2. This receptor was identified in a man in his forties or fifties who received an inactivated influenza vaccine. Sequenced material: non-naive T cells sorted from PBMCs, taken about 14 days before vaccination. The CDR3 DNA follows: TGCGCCAGCAGCTCCGGGACTAGCGGGGGGGATGAGCAGTTCTTC. This gives the protein CASSSGTSGGDEQFF.